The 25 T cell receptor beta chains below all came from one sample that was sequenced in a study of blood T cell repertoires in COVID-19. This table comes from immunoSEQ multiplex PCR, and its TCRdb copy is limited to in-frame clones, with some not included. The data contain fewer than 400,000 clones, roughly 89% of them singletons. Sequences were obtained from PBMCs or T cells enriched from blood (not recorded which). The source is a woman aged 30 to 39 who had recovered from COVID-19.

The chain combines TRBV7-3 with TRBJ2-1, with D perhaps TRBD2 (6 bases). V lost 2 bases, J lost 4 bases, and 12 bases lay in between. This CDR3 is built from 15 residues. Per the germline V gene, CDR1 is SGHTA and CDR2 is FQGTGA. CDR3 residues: CASSLFGEAYNEQFF. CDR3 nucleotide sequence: TGTGCCAGCAGCTTATTTGGGGAGGCATACAATGAGCAGTTCTTC. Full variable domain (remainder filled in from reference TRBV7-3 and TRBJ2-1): GAGVSQTPSNKVTEKGKYVELRCDPISGHTALYWYRQSLGQGPEFLIYFQGTGAADDSGLPNDRFFAVRPEGSVSTLKIQRTERGDSAVYLCASSLFGEAYNEQFFGPGTRLTVL.

CDR3: CASSLNSPGVGTGELFF. CDR3 DNA sequence: TGTGCCAGCAGCTTAAATTCTCCGGGGGTGGGCACCGGGGAGCTGTTTTTT. The chain is built from TRBV7-3 and TRBJ2-2; D is possibly TRBD2 (6 bases). Deletions cut 1 base from V and 4 bases from J, with 16 bases between. CDR3 size: 17 residues. CDR1 is SGHTA, CDR2 FQGTGA, per germline.

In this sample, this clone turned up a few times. This CDR3 is CASSLILSGGTEAFF. The CDR3 DNA reads as TGTGCCAGCAGCCTGATACTATCAGGGGGCACTGAAGCTTTCTTT. The rearrangement joins TRBV27 to TRBJ1-1; 7 bases agree with TRBD1. The CDR3 extends over 15 amino acids. Germline V lookup: CDR1 MNHEY, CDR2 SMNVEV (reference sequence). V dropped 6 bases and J dropped 4; count of bases not matched to a gene: 11.

CDR3 nucleotide sequence: TGTGCCAGCAAGGAGGCGGAGCGGACGTTCTACAATGAGCAGTTCTTC. Residues: CASKEAERTFYNEQFF. The gene calls are TRBV6-4 and TRBJ2-1, with a possible D match to TRBD2 (5 bases). From germline, CDR1 is MRHNA and CDR2 SNTAGT. This CDR3 has 16 residues. V was shortened by 7 bases and J by 3 bases, with 19 bases between the two germline ends.

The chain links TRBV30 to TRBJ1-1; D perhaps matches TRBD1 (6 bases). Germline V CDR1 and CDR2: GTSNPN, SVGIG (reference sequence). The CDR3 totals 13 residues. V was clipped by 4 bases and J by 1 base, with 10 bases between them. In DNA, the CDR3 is TGTGCCTGGAATCGGGACACGAACACTGAAGCTTTCTTT. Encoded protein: CAWNRDTNTEAFF.

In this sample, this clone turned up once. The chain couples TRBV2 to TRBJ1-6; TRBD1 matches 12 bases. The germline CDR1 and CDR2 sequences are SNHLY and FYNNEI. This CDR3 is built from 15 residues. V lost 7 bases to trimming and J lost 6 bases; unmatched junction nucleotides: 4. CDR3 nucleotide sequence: TGTGCCAGCATCAGGGACAGGGGGCTTAATTCACCCCTCCACTTT. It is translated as CASIRDRGLNSPLHF.

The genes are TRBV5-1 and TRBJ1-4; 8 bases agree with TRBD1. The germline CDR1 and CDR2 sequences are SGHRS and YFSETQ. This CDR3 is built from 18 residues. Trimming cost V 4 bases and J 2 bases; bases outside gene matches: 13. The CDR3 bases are TGCGCCAGCAGCAAGGGACAGGCGAGCATCGGGACTAATGAAAAACTGTTTTTT. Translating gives CASSKGQASIGTNEKLFF.

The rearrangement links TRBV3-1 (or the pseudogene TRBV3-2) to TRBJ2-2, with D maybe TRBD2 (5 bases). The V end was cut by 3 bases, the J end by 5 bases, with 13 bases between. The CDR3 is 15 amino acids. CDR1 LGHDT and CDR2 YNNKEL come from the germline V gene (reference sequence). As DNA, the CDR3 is TGTGCCAGCAGCCACGAGAGGGTTTGGACCGGGGAGCTGTTTTTT. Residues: CASSHERVWTGELFF.

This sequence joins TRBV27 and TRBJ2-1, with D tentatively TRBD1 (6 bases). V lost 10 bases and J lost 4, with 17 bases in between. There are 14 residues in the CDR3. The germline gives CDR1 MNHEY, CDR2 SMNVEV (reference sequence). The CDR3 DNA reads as TGTGCCACAGTAGCGACAGGCCTATACAATGAGCAGTTCTTC. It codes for CATVATGLYNEQFF.

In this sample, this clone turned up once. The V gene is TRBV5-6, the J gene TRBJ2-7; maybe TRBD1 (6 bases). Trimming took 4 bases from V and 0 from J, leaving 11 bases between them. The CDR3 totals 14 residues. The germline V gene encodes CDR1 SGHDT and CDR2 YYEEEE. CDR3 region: CASSPRGISYEQYF. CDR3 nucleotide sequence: TGTGCCAGCAGCCCCAGGGGCATCTCCTACGAGCAGTACTTC.

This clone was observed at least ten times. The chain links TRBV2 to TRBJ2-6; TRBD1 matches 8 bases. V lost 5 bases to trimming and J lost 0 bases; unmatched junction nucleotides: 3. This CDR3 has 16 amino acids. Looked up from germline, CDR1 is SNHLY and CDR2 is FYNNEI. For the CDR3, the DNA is TGTGCCAGCAGTACTACAGGGGGCTCTGGGGCCAACGTCCTGACTTTC. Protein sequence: CASSTTGGSGANVLTF.

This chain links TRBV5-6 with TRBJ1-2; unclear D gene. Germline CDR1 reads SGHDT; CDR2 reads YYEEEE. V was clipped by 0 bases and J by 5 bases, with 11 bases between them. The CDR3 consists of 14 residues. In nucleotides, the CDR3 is TGTGCCAGCAGCTTGGCAGAGAGACTTTATGGCTACACCTTC. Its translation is CASSLAERLYGYTF.

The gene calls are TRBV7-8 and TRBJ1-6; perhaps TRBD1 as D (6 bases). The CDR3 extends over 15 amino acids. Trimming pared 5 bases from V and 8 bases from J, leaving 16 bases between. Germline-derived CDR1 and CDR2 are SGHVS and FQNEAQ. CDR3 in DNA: TGTGCCAGCAGCGGGTCGAGTAACAGGGATTCACCCCTCCACTTT. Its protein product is CASSGSSNRDSPLHF.

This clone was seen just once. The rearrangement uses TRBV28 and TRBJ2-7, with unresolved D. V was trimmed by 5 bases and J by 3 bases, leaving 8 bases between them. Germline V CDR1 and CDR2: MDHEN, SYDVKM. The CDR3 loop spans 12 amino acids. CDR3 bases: TGTGCCAGCAGTCCCGGTGGCTACGAGCAGTACTTC. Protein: CASSPGGYEQYF.

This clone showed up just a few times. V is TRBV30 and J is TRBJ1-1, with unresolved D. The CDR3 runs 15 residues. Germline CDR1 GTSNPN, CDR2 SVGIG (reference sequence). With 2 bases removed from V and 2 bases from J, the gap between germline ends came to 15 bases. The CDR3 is CAWSLKKTLNTEAFF. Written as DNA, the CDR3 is TGTGCCTGGAGTCTAAAGAAAACCCTAAACACTGAAGCTTTCTTT.

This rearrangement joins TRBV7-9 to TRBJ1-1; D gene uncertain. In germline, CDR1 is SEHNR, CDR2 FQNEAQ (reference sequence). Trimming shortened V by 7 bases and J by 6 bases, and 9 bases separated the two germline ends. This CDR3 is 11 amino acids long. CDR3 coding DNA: TGTGCCAGCACACCGGGTTCTGAAGCTTTCTTT. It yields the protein CASTPGSEAFF.

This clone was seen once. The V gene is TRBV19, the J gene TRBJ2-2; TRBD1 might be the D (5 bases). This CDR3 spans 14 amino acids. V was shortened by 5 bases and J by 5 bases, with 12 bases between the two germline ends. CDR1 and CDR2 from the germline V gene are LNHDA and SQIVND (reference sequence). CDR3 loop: CASSLSAGTGELFF. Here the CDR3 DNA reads TGTGCCAGTAGTCTGTCGGCAGGGACCGGGGAGCTGTTTTTT.

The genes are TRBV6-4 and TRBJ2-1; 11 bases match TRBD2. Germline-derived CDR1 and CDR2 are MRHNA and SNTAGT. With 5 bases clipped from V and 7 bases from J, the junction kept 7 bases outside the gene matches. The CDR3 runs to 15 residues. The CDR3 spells CASSLSGGAGNEQFF. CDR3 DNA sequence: TGTGCCAGCAGTCTTAGCGGGGGGGCCGGTAATGAGCAGTTCTTC.

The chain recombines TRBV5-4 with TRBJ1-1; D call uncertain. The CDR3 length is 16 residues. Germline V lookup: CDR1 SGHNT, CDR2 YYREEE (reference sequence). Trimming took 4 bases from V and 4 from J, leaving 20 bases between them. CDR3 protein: CASSQARTGGSTEAFF. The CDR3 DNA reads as TGTGCCAGCAGCCAAGCCAGGACCGGAGGGAGCACTGAAGCTTTCTTT.

The CDR3 region is CASTQKGDGYTF. CDR3 DNA sequence: TGTGCCAGCACCCAAAAGGGGGATGGCTACACCTTC. The chain carries TRBV28 and TRBJ1-2; possible D gene TRBD1, 6 bases. CDR1 is MDHEN and CDR2 is SYDVKM in the germline V gene. CDR3 length equals 12 residues. V lost 7 bases, J lost 6 bases, and 12 bases lay in between.

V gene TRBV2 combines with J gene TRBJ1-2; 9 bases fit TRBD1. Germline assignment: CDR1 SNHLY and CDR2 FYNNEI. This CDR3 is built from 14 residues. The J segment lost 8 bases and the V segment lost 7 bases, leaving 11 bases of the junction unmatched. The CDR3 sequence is CASTEDRGSFGYTF. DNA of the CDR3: TGTGCCAGCACCGAGGACAGGGGATCGTTCGGCTACACCTTC.

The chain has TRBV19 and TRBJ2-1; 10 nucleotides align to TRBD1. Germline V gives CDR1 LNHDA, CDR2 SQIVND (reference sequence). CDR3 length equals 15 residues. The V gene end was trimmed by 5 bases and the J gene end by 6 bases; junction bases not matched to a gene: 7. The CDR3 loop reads CASSLSTGGTNEQFF. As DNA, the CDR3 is TGTGCCAGTAGTCTGTCGACAGGGGGCACCAATGAGCAGTTCTTC.

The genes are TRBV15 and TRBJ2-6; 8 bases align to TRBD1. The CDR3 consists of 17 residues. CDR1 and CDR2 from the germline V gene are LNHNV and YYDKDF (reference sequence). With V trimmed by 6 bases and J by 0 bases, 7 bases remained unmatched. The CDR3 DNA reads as TGTGCCACCAGGATAACAGGGGGTACCTCTGGGGCCAACGTCCTGACTTTC. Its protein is CATRITGGTSGANVLTF.

The CDR3 loop reads CASSSPGVETQYF. In nucleotides, the CDR3 is TGTGCCAGCAGTTCCCCCGGGGTAGAGACCCAGTACTTC. The chain carries TRBV5-6 and TRBJ2-5; the D gene is possibly TRBD2 (5 bases). The CDR3 has 13 residues. V was pared by 5 bases and J by 4 bases, with 12 bases between. The germline V gene has CDR1 SGHDT and CDR2 YYEEEE.

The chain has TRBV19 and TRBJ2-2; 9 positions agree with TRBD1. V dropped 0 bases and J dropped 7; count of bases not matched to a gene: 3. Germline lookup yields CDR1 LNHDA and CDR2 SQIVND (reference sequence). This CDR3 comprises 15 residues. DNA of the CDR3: TGTGCCAGTAGTATAGAACAGGGGGCGAACGGGGAGCTGTTTTTT. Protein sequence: CASSIEQGANGELFF.